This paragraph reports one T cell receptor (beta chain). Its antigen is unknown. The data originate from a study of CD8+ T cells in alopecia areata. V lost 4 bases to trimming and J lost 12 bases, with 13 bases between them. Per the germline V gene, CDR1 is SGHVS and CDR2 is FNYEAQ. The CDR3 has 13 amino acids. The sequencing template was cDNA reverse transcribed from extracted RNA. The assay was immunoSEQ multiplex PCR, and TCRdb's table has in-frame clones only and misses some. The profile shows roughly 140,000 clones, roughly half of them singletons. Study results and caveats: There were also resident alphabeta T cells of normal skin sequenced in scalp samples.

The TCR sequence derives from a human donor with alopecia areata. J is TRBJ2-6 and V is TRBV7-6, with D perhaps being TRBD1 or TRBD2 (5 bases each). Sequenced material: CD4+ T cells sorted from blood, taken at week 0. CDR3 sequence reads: CASSSGTARVLTF. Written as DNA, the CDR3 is TGTGCCAGCAGCTCCGGGACCGCTCGCGTCCTGACTTTC.